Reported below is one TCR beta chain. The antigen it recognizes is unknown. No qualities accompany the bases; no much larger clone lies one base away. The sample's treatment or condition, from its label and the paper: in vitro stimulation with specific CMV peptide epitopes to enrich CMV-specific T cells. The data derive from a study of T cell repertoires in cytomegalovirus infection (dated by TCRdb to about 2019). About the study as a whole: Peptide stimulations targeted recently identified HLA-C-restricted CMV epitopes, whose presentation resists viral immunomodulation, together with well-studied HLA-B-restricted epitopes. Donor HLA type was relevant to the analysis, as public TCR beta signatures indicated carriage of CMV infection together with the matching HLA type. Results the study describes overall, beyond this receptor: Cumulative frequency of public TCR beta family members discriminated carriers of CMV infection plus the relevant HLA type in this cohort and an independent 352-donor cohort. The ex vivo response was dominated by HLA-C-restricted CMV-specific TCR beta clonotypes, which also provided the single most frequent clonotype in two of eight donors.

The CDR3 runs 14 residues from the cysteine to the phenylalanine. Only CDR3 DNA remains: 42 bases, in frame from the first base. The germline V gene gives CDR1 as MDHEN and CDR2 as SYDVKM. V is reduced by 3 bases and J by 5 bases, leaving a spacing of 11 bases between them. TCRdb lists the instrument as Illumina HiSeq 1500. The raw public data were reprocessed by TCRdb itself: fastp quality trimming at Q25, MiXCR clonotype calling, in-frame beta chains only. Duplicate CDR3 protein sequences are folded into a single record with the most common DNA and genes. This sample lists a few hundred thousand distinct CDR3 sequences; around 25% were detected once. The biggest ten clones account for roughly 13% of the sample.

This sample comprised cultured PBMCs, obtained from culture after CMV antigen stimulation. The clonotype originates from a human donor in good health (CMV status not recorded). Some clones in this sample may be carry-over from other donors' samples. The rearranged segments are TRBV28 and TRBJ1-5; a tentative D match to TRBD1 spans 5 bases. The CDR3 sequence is CASSFAGRDQPQHF. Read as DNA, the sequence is TGTGCCAGCAGTTTTGCAGGGAGGGATCAGCCCCAGCATTTT.